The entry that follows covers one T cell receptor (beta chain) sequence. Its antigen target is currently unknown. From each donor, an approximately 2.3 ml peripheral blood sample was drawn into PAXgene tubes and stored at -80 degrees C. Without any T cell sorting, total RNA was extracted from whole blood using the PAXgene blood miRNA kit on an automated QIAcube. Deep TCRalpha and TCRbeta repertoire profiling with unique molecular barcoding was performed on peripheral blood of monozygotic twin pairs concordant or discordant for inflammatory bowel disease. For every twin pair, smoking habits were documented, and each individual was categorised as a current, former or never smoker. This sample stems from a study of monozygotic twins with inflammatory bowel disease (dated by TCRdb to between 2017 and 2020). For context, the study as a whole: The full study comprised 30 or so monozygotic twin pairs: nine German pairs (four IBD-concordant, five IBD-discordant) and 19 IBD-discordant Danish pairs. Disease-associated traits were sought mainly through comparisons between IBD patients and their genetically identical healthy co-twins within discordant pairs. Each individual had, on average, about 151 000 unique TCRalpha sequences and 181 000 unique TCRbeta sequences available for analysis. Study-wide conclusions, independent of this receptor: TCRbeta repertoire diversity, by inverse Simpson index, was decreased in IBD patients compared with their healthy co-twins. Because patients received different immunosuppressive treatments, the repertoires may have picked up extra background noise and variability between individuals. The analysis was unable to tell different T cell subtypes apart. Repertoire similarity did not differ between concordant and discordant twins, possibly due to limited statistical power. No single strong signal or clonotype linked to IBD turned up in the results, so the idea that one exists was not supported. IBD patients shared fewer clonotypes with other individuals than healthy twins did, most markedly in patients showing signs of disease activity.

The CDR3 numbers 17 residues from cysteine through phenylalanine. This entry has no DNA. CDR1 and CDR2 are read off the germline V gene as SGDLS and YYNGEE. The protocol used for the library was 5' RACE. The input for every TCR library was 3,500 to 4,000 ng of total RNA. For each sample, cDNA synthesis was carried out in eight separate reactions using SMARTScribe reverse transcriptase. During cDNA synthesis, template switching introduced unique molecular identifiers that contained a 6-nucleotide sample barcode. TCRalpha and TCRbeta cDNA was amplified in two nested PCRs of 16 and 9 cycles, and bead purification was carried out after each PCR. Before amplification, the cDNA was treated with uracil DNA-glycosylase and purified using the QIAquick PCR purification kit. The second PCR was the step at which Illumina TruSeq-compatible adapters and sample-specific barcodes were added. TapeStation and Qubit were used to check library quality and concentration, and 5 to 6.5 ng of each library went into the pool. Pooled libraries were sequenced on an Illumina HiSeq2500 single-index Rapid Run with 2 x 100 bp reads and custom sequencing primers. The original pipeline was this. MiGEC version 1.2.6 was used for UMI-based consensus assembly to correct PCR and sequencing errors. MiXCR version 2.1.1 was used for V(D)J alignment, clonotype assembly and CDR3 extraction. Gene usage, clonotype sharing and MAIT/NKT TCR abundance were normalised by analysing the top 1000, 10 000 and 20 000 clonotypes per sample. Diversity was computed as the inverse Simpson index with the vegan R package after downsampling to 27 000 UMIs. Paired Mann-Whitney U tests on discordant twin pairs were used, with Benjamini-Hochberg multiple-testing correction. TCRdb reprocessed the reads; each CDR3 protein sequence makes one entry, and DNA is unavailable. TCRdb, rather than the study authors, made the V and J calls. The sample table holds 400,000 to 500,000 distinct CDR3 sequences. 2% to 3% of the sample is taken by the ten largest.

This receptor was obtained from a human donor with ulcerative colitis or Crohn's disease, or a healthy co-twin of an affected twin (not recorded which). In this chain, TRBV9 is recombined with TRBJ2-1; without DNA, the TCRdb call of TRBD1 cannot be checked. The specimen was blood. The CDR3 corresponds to CASSVEGAGSYYNEQFF.